This TCR beta chain was recovered during a study of Ad26.COV2.S vaccination and SARS-CoV-2 variants. Study information: Donor got 5x10^10 or 1x10^11 viral particles of Ad26.COV2.S.

Turning to this clone: Its antigen is currently unknown.

Sequenced by immunoSEQ multiplex PCR; TCRdb stores in-frame clones only, minus some. The table shows 500,000 or so clones, with roughly 87% occurring only once. Whole-study findings and limits: Measures of TCR breadth and depth may have fallen short of total T cell responses.

There are 16 residues in the CDR3. Germline V gene data show CDR1 as ENHRY and CDR2 as SYGVKD. Trimming removed 6 bases at V and 6 bases at J, with 23 bases between. The sample's treatment: 19 received Ad26.COV2.S at low or high dose, single or two shots; about five received placebo; per-sample allocation not given. Sampling was done on day 63 after the first vaccine or placebo injection. The donor's status was that of an adult aged 18-55 years in Boston. Immunization relied on an Ad26 vector, which expressed Wuhan-strain SARS-CoV-2 spike. The chain combines TRBV10-3 with TRBJ1-1, with a weak D call TRBD1 (6 bases). This sample comprised peripheral blood, obtained in a trial of Ad26.COV2.S vaccine versus placebo. The receptor was derived from a person between 18 and 65 years old who received the Ad26.COV2.S COVID-19 vaccine or a placebo. The CDR3 DNA follows: TGTGCCATCAGCGCAACACAGGGCGACGGGATCGCTGAAGCTTTCTTT. It is translated as CAISATQGDGIAEAFF.